This T cell receptor beta chain was retrieved from a study of OX40 agonist ivuxolimab in advanced cancers. Study-wide background: Among those enrolled, mean age was around 60 years (range roughly 20 to 85) and 70% to 85% were male.

Here immunoSEQ multiplex PCR was the method, and the copy in TCRdb shows in-frame clones only, minus some. Of 30,000 to 40,000 clones listed, around 89% were seen once; the top ten hold around 40%. The CDR3 runs to 15 residues. Germline-derived CDR1 and CDR2 are SGHAT and FQNNGV. Trimming removed 3 bases from V and 0 bases from J; junction bases left unmatched: 3. The V and J genes are TRBV11-2 and TRBJ2-3; TRBD1 matches 7 bases. Here the sequenced sample was CD4+ or CD8+ T cells sorted from blood, taken in a trial of the OX40 agonist ivuxolimab. This receptor was taken from an adult with an advanced solid tumor such as melanoma, head and neck, liver or kidney cancer. The CDR3 sequence: CASSFGTASTDTQYF. The CDR3 DNA reads TGTGCCAGCAGCTTTGGGACAGCAAGCACAGATACGCAGTATTTT.